These T cell receptor beta chains were read from a single sample in a study of CD8 T cells in ankylosing spondylitis. TCRdb reprocessed the 5' RACE reads with MiXCR, giving one entry per CDR3 protein. The sample contains 100,000 or so distinct CDR3 sequences, roughly 9% of which appear only once. Material for sequencing was blood, either unsorted or a sorted T cell fraction (not recorded which). The receptor source for this set is a male donor with ankylosing spondylitis. Both conserved end residues are part of each CDR3. The D gene is left open where the match is weak. Clone size is given for some rows only: seen once, a few or many times, or a class if the clone is expanded.

CDR3aa | CDR3nt | j_gene | abundance | v_gene | d_gene
CASSLSPNGVYGYTF | TGTGCCAGCAGCTTATCCCCCAACGGAGTCTATGGCTACACCTTC | TRBJ1-2 | . | TRBV7-6 | .
CASSEWGLAGENSDNEQFF | TGCGCCAGCAGTGAGTGGGGACTAGCGGGAGAAAATTCGGACAATGAGCAGTTCTTC | TRBJ2-1 | many | TRBV10-1 | TRBD2
CASSWGGIQETQYF | TGTGCCAGCAGCTGGGGGGGTATTCAAGAGACCCAGTACTTC | TRBJ2-5 | few | TRBV7-9 | TRBD2
CASRTLGNEQFF | TGTGCCAGCAGAACGCTCGGGAATGAGCAGTTCTTC | TRBJ2-1 | many | TRBV6-1 | .
CASSHRTSATTYEQYF | TGCGCCAGCAGCCATCGGACTAGCGCCACTACCTACGAGCAGTACTTC | TRBJ2-7 | . | TRBV4-1 | TRBD2
CASILLNSGAEFGGTEAFF | TGTGCCAGCATACTACTGAACTCCGGGGCCGAGTTTGGGGGCACTGAAGCTTTCTTT | TRBJ1-1 | many | TRBV27 | .
CASSHSLGNQPQHF | TGTGCCAGCAGTCACAGTTTGGGCAATCAGCCCCAGCATTTT | TRBJ1-5 | many | TRBV27 | .
CASSPGGLAVYEQYF | TGTGCCAGCAGCCCTGGCGGGCTAGCGGTCTACGAGCAGTACTTC | TRBJ2-7 | many | TRBV3-1 | TRBD2
CASSARGLAGVREQFF | TGTGCCAGCAGCGCTAGAGGACTAGCGGGAGTTAGGGAGCAGTTCTTC | TRBJ2-1 | few | TRBV9 | TRBD2
CASSSQGGFMDEQYF | TGTGCCAGCAGTTCCCAGGGGGGATTCATGGACGAGCAGTACTTC | TRBJ2-7 | many | TRBV27 | .
CATTWDRVYEQFF | TGTGCCACCACTTGGGACAGGGTATATGAGCAGTTCTTC | TRBJ2-1 | many | TRBV10-3 | TRBD1
CASRPGTDHTDTQYF | TGTGCCAGCAGACCCGGGACGGACCACACAGATACGCAGTATTTT | TRBJ2-3 | many | TRBV11-2 | .
CASSAGTSGHNEQFF | TGTGCCAGCAGTGCCGGGACTAGCGGCCACAATGAGCAGTTCTTC | TRBJ2-1 | few | TRBV27 | TRBD2
CSAQTAGREATYEQYF | TGCAGTGCACAGACCGCTGGGCGGGAAGCAACTTACGAGCAGTACTTC | TRBJ2-7 | few | TRBV20-1 | .
CASSLVGDPNEKLFF | TGTGCCAGCAGCTTAGTCGGGGATCCTAATGAAAAACTGTTTTTT | TRBJ1-4 | many | TRBV7-9 | .
CASSPEGLARSYEQYF | TGTGCCAGCAGCCCGGAGGGACTAGCGCGATCCTACGAGCAGTACTTC | TRBJ2-7 | many | TRBV7-9 | TRBD2
CASSLTLSGSYSEQFF | TGCGCCAGCAGCCTGACTCTTAGCGGGAGCTACAGTGAGCAGTTCTTC | TRBJ2-1 | . | TRBV4-1 | TRBD2
CASSEAGGKFSNQPQHF | TGTGCCAGCAGCGAAGCAGGGGGCAAGTTTAGCAATCAGCCCCAGCATTTT | TRBJ1-5 | few | TRBV5-5 | TRBD1
CASSPVQELRDGYTF | TGTGCCAGCAGCCCGGTGCAGGAACTTCGTGATGGCTACACCTTC | TRBJ1-2 | many | TRBV2 | .
CASTPGAGYNEQFF | TGTGCCAGCACCCCTGGGGCAGGTTACAATGAGCAGTTCTTC | TRBJ2-1 | many | TRBV27 | .
CASSLEGREAPYEQYF | TGTGCCAGCAGCTTAGAGGGTCGGGAAGCCCCCTACGAGCAGTACTTC | TRBJ2-7 | few | TRBV7-9 | .
CASSKEQDRDNEQFF | TGTGCCAGCAGCAAAGAACAGGACAGGGACAATGAGCAGTTCTTC | TRBJ2-1 | few | TRBV21-1 | .
CASSLTTSGNYNEQFF | TGTGCCAGCAGCCTCACGACTAGCGGGAACTACAATGAGCAGTTCTTC | TRBJ2-1 | . | TRBV7-2 | TRBD2
CATSDLGLNTGELFF | TGTGCCACCAGTGATCTGGGACTGAACACCGGGGAGCTGTTTTTT | TRBJ2-2 | many | TRBV24-1 | .
CASSLGWSGSPSYGYTF | TGTGCCAGCAGCTTAGGTTGGTCCGGCAGCCCCTCCTATGGCTACACCTTC | TRBJ1-2 | few | TRBV13 | .
CATSVYQGTGELFF | TGTGCCACCAGTGTTTATCAGGGAACCGGGGAGCTGTTTTTT | TRBJ2-2 | large | TRBV24-1 | .
CASSLGSAANEQFF | TGTGCCAGCAGCCTAGGTTCAGCGGCCAATGAGCAGTTCTTC | TRBJ2-1 | few | TRBV7-9 | .
CASCERGQSSYNSPLHF | TGTGCCAGCTGTGAGAGAGGCCAGAGCTCCTATAATTCACCCCTCCACTTT | TRBJ1-6 | . | TRBV25-1 | .
CASSLGHQNTIYF | TGTGCCAGCAGCTTAGGGCATCAAAACACCATATATTTT | TRBJ1-3 | . | TRBV7-9 | .
CASSSQAGGPLHEQFF | TGTGCCAGCAGTTCACAAGCGGGAGGGCCCCTCCATGAGCAGTTCTTC | TRBJ2-1 | many | TRBV2 | TRBD2
CASSFSSRGEQFF | TGTGCCAGCAGTTTTTCTAGCCGGGGTGAGCAGTTCTTC | TRBJ2-1 | many | TRBV12-3/TRBV12-4 | .
CASSEALPGDADTGELFF | TGTGCCAGCAGTGAAGCCCTCCCAGGAGACGCGGACACCGGGGAGCTGTTTTTT | TRBJ2-2 | . | TRBV2 | .
CASRGGTWETQYF | TGTGCCAGCAGGGGAGGGACCTGGGAGACCCAGTACTTC | TRBJ2-5 | . | TRBV21-1 | .
CSARFVGGYTF | TGCAGCGCCCGGTTTGTAGGGGGGTACACCTTC | TRBJ1-2 | few | TRBV29-1 | .
CASSFVLAAKETQYF | TGTGCCAGCAGTTTTGTTCTAGCGGCGAAAGAGACCCAGTACTTC | TRBJ2-5 | many | TRBV12-3/TRBV12-4 | TRBD2
CASSSQGSEQFF | TGTGCCAGCAGTTCTCAGGGGAGTGAGCAGTTCTTC | TRBJ2-1 | many | TRBV27 | .
CASSEIAGGGNEQFF | TGTGCCAGCAGCGAAATAGCGGGAGGGGGGAATGAGCAGTTCTTC | TRBJ2-1 | many | TRBV7-2 | TRBD2
CASSVPYQETQYF | TGTGCCAGCAGTGTCCCGTACCAAGAGACCCAGTACTTC | TRBJ2-5 | . | TRBV6-1 | .
CATSRGQGVESPLHF | TGTGCCACCAGCAGGGGACAGGGGGTAGAATCACCCCTCCACTTT | TRBJ1-6 | . | TRBV15 | TRBD1
CSVQSGTEAFF | TGCAGCGTCCAAAGCGGCACTGAAGCTTTCTTT | TRBJ1-1 | . | TRBV29-1 | .
CASSFPWDRGTSGRGETQYF | TGTGCCAGCAGTTTCCCCTGGGACAGGGGGACTAGCGGGAGGGGAGAGACCCAGTACTTC | TRBJ2-5 | . | TRBV12-3/TRBV12-4 | TRBD2
CASSLQGNTEAFF | TGTGCCAGCAGTTTGCAGGGAAACACTGAAGCTTTCTTT | TRBJ1-1 | many | TRBV12-3/TRBV12-4 | .
CSASGLAFYNEQFF | TGCAGTGCTAGCGGTCTAGCGTTCTACAATGAGCAGTTCTTC | TRBJ2-1 | . | TRBV20-1 | .
CSVEAAGYRGNEQFF | TGCAGCGTTGAAGCGGCAGGTTACCGGGGGAATGAGCAGTTCTTC | TRBJ2-1 | many | TRBV29-1 | .
CASSYGLAGANEQFF | TGTGCCAGCAGTTACGGGCTAGCGGGGGCCAATGAGCAGTTCTTC | TRBJ2-1 | many | TRBV6-2/TRBV6-3 | TRBD2
CASSQGGLGTEAFF | TGTGCCAGCAGCCAAGGAGGGCTTGGCACTGAAGCTTTCTTT | TRBJ1-1 | few | TRBV14 | .
CASSLGANQPQHF | TGTGCCAGCAGCTTAGGGGCCAATCAGCCCCAGCATTTT | TRBJ1-5 | . | TRBV7-9 | .
CASTATSGAARETQYF | TGTGCCAGCACCGCAACTAGCGGAGCGGCCCGAGAGACCCAGTACTTC | TRBJ2-5 | many | TRBV9 | TRBD2
CASSLVSGGGTDEQYF | TGTGCCAGCAGCTTAGTGTCAGGGGGCGGAACGGACGAGCAGTACTTC | TRBJ2-7 | . | TRBV13 | TRBD1
CASSLRGYNEQFF | TGTGCCAGCAGTCTTAGGGGCTACAATGAGCAGTTCTTC | TRBJ2-1 | many | TRBV7-9 | .